The 17 T cell receptor beta chains below come from one sample, sequenced in a study of blood T cell repertoires in COVID-19. Method: immunoSEQ multiplex PCR; TCRdb's copy keeps in-frame clones and lacks some. Of just over 300,000 clones listed, about 90% are singletons. The sample taken for sequencing was PBMCs or T cells enriched from blood (not recorded which). These receptor sequences come from a woman between 18 and 29 years old with acute COVID-19.

The chain recombines TRBV10-3 with TRBJ2-3; no definite D call. This CDR3 spans 15 amino acids. Between the trimmed V and J ends, which lost 0 bases and 0 bases, there was a span of 7 bases. In germline, CDR1 is ENHRY, CDR2 SYGVKD. The CDR3 sequence: CAISESLESTDTQYF. The CDR3 DNA reads as TGTGCCATCAGTGAGTCCTTGGAGAGCACAGATACGCAGTATTTT.

The V and J genes are TRBV7-2 and TRBJ1-2; possibly TRBD1 for D (5 bases). The V end was cut by 1 base, the J end by 1 base, with 10 bases between. Germline V gives CDR1 SGHTA, CDR2 FQGNSA. The CDR3 extends over 15 amino acids. The chain's CDR3 is CASSLGPGNNYGYTF. The DNA for the CDR3 is TGTGCCAGCAGCTTAGGGCCAGGGAATAACTATGGCTACACCTTC.

The V and J genes are TRBV29-1 and TRBJ2-2; 9 nucleotides line up with TRBD1. The germline V gene encodes CDR1 SQVTM and CDR2 ANQGSEA. The CDR3 extends over 15 amino acids. J gave up 4 bases and V 6 bases, and 9 bases lay outside the gene matches. CDR3 nucleotides: TGCAGCGTACGGGGACAGGGATACTTCACCGGGGAGCTGTTTTTT. This encodes CSVRGQGYFTGELFF.

This clone was seen a handful of times. The rearrangement uses TRBV5-4 and TRBJ2-5; TRBD2 matches 11 bases. With V trimmed by 4 bases and J by 0 bases, 8 bases remained unmatched. In germline, CDR1 is SGHNT, CDR2 YYREEE (reference sequence). The CDR3 has 17 amino acids. CDR3 nucleotide sequence: TGTGCCAGCAGCATCTTGACTAGCGGGGATTACCAAGAGACCCAGTACTTC. Encoded protein: CASSILTSGDYQETQYF.

The CDR3 sequence is CSASLWEATEAFF. The DNA of the CDR3 is TGCAGTGCTAGTTTGTGGGAGGCCACTGAAGCTTTCTTT. V and J are TRBV20-1 and TRBJ1-1; D is unresolved. Trimming took 3 bases from V and 4 from J, leaving 12 bases between them. The V gene's germline CDR1 is DFQATT and CDR2 SNEGSKA (reference sequence). The CDR3 consists of 13 residues.

The chain links TRBV29-1 to TRBJ2-5; 8 bases match TRBD1. Germline V gene data show CDR1 as SQVTM and CDR2 as ANQGSEA. V lost 5 bases and J lost 3; bases outside the gene matches: 2. The CDR3 runs to 12 residues. The CDR3: CSVTGGEETQYF. Here the CDR3 DNA reads TGCAGCGTTACAGGGGGAGAAGAGACCCAGTACTTC.

V usage is TRBV19 and J usage is TRBJ1-5; 7 positions agree with TRBD1. This CDR3 is built from 14 residues. The ends lost 7 bases at V and 6 bases at J; junction bases unmatched: 9. CDR1 LNHDA and CDR2 SQIVND come from the germline V gene (reference sequence). The CDR3 here is CASTLEGASQPQHF. The CDR3 DNA reads as TGTGCCAGTACCCTTGAGGGGGCAAGTCAGCCCCAGCATTTT.

This rearrangement joins TRBV24-1 to TRBJ2-2, with a possible D match to TRBD1 (6 bases). The V gene's germline CDR1 is KGHDR and CDR2 SFDVKD. The CDR3 spans 15 residues. Trimming stripped 1 base from V and 1 base from J, with 6 bases between. The CDR3 reads CATSDFRGNTGELFF. The CDR3 region has the DNA TGTGCCACCAGTGATTTCAGGGGGAACACCGGGGAGCTGTTTTTT.

This chain joins TRBV19 and TRBJ1-1; D not certain. Per the germline V gene, CDR1 is LNHDA and CDR2 is SQIVND (reference sequence). Trimming removed 6 bases from V and 3 bases from J, with 11 bases in between. The CDR3 extends over 13 amino acids. In DNA form, the CDR3 reads TGTGCCAGTAGGAGAAGCTTTGACACTGAAGCTTTCTTT. As protein: CASRRSFDTEAFF.

The chain has TRBV5-1 and TRBJ1-2; D not certain. The V gene lost 2 bases and the J gene lost 5 bases, with 16 bases spanning the gap. The CDR3 sequence is 15 residues long. Germline CDR1 and CDR2: SGHRS and YFSETQ. CDR3 sequence: CASSFVGEGRYGYTF. The CDR3, as DNA: TGCGCCAGCAGCTTTGTTGGGGAAGGGAGGTATGGCTACACCTTC.

V and J are TRBV15 and TRBJ1-6; 8 nucleotides match TRBD1. CDR3 length: 15 residues. CDR1 is LNHNV and CDR2 is YYDKDF in the germline V gene (reference sequence). The V and J ends lost 2 bases and 10 bases, in that order; junction bases with no gene match: 7. The CDR3 spells CATSRMDRVGSPLHF. CDR3 nucleotide sequence: TGTGCCACCAGCAGAATGGACAGGGTTGGATCACCCCTCCACTTT.

V usage is TRBV11-2 and J usage is TRBJ2-7; 9 nucleotides match TRBD1. Trimming at V came to 5 bases and at J to 2 bases, leaving 4 bases not matched to a gene. The CDR3 covers 14 residues. Germline V gene lookup returns CDR1 SGHAT and CDR2 FQNNGV. The CDR3 is CASSPGTGPYEQYF. As DNA, the CDR3 is TGTGCCAGCAGCCCCGGGACAGGGCCCTACGAGCAGTACTTC.

This clone was observed a single time. The chain couples TRBV11-2 to TRBJ1-6; no clear D gene. The V end was cut by 5 bases, the J end by 5 bases, with 10 bases between. This CDR3 region has 14 residues. Germline V CDR1 and CDR2: SGHAT, FQNNGV. The CDR3 DNA is TGTGCCAGCAGCCGGACTGGGGATAATTCACCCCTCCACTTT. Protein: CASSRTGDNSPLHF.

The chain recombines TRBV7-3 with TRBJ2-7, with 7 bases matching TRBD1. The CDR3 is 18 residues long. CDR1 is SGHTA, CDR2 FQGTGA, per germline. Unmatched junction bases numbered 18, after V lost 5 bases and J lost 2 bases. CDR3 DNA: TGTGCCAGCAGCCCGCAGACAGGGCCTCCTCGTTCGACCTACGAGCAGTACTTC. This translates into CASSPQTGPPRSTYEQYF.

This chain links TRBV27 with TRBJ2-7; 8 positions agree with TRBD1. CDR1 is MNHEY and CDR2 is SMNVEV in the germline V gene (reference sequence). V dropped 2 bases and J dropped 1; count of bases not matched to a gene: 7. This CDR3 contains 16 residues. The CDR3 protein is CASSLNLRDRSYEQYF. The CDR3 DNA sequence: TGTGCCAGCAGTTTAAATCTTAGGGACAGGTCCTACGAGCAGTACTTC.

This clone was observed once. The sample carries other DNA sequences with the same CDR3. The chain uses TRBV5-6 and TRBJ2-7, with D unresolved. Trimming removed 0 bases from V and 0 bases from J, with 7 bases in between. The germline gives CDR1 SGHDT, CDR2 YYEEEE. The CDR3 is 14 residues long. Here the CDR3 reads CASSLGRSSYEQYF. For the CDR3, the DNA is TGTGCCAGCAGCTTGGGTCGGAGCTCCTACGAGCAGTACTTC.

The V gene is TRBV2, the J gene TRBJ1-2, with 7 bases aligning to TRBD1. In germline, CDR1 is SNHLY, CDR2 FYNNEI. After removal of 8 bases from V and 4 bases from J, the junction contained 10 bases not matched to a gene. The CDR3 runs to 14 residues. The CDR3 protein is CASVEARDSYGYTF. The CDR3 DNA is TGTGCCAGCGTTGAGGCTCGGGACAGCTATGGCTACACCTTC.